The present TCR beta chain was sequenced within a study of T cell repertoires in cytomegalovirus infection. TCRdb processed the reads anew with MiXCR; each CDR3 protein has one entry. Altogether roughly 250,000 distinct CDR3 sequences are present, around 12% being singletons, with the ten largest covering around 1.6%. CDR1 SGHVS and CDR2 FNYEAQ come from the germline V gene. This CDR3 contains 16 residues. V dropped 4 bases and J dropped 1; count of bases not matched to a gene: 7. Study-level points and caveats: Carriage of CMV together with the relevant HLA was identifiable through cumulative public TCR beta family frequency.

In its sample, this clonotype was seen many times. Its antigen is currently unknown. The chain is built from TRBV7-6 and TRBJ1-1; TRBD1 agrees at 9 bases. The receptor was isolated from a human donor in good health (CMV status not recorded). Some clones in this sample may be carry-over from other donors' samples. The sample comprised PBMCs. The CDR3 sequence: CASSSGQGRENTEAFF. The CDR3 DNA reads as TGTGCCAGCAGCTCGGGACAGGGCAGGGAGAACACTGAAGCTTTCTTT.